Listed below are T cell receptor beta chains from one sample, sequenced in a study of blood T cell repertoires in COVID-19. This table comes from immunoSEQ multiplex PCR, and its TCRdb copy is limited to in-frame clones, with some not included. The data contain 150,000 to 200,000 clones, 84% of them singletons. Sequencing was done on a sample of PBMCs or T cells enriched from blood (not recorded which). These receptors all stem from a man aged 45-65 years who had recovered from COVID-19. Each CDR3 is given with its conserved first and last residue. D genes are given only for firm matches. Clone size is not always given. Where it is, it says once, few, many or a class for expanded clones.

abundance: -
v_gene: TRBV5-1
j_gene: TRBJ2-5
d_gene: TRBD2
CDR3nt: TGCGCCAGCCGACTAGCGGGGAGGGAAGAGACCCAGTACTTC
CDR3aa: CASRLAGREETQYF

abundance: -
v_gene: TRBV18
j_gene: TRBJ1-2
d_gene: -
CDR3nt: TGTGCCAGCTCACCACTCGCAGAAACCGGGGAGTATGGCTACACCTTC
CDR3aa: CASSPLAETGEYGYTF

abundance: -
v_gene: TRBV2
j_gene: TRBJ2-1
d_gene: -
CDR3nt: TGTGCCAGCAGTGAAAGGCTAGCCCGCCACAATGAGCAGTTCTTC
CDR3aa: CASSERLARHNEQFF

abundance: -
v_gene: TRBV5-6
j_gene: TRBJ1-1
d_gene: -
CDR3nt: TGTGCCAGCAGCCTACAGGGAAAGAACACTGAAGCTTTCTTT
CDR3aa: CASSLQGKNTEAFF

abundance: -
v_gene: TRBV5-1
j_gene: TRBJ1-2
d_gene: -
CDR3nt: TGCGCCAGCAGCAGGGGGAATAACTATGGCTACACCTTC
CDR3aa: CASSRGNNYGYTF

abundance: -
v_gene: TRBV5-1
j_gene: TRBJ2-1
d_gene: TRBD2
CDR3nt: TGCGCCAGCAGCTTTCCGGGACTAGCGGGGGATCGCAATGAGCAGTTCTTC
CDR3aa: CASSFPGLAGDRNEQFF

abundance: once
v_gene: TRBV3-1/TRBV3-2
j_gene: TRBJ1-2
d_gene: TRBD1
CDR3nt: TGTGCCAGCAGCCGGCAGGGGGCCGGCTATGGCTACACCTTC
CDR3aa: CASSRQGAGYGYTF

abundance: -
v_gene: TRBV4-1
j_gene: TRBJ2-7
d_gene: -
CDR3nt: TGCGCCAGCAGCCAAGCTGGACTGGGCTACGAGCAGTACTTC
CDR3aa: CASSQAGLGYEQYF

abundance: few
v_gene: TRBV11-2
j_gene: TRBJ1-6
d_gene: TRBD1
CDR3nt: TGTGCCAGCACCCAACAGGGGGCTTATTCACCCCTCCACTTT
CDR3aa: CASTQQGAYSPLHF

abundance: once
v_gene: TRBV5-4
j_gene: TRBJ2-5
d_gene: TRBD1
CDR3nt: TGTGCCAGCTCCCCACAAACGGGACAGCAAGAGACCCAGTACTTC
CDR3aa: CASSPQTGQQETQYF

abundance: few
v_gene: TRBV10-2
j_gene: TRBJ2-7
d_gene: -
CDR3nt: TGCGCCACCTTGGGAGGCTCCTACGAGCAGTACTTC
CDR3aa: CATLGGSYEQYF

abundance: -
v_gene: TRBV30
j_gene: TRBJ1-5
d_gene: -
CDR3nt: TGTGCCTGGAGTCTCCAGCCTCGGGGGCCCCAGCATTTT
CDR3aa: CAWSLQPRGPQHF

abundance: -
v_gene: TRBV10-3
j_gene: TRBJ1-1
d_gene: TRBD1
CDR3nt: TGTGCCTTATCAGGGGGGCTGAACACTGAAGCTTTCTTT
CDR3aa: CALSGGLNTEAFF

abundance: -
v_gene: TRBV12-3/TRBV12-4
j_gene: TRBJ2-7
d_gene: -
CDR3nt: TGTGCCAGTAGACTTTCCAACGAGCAGTACTTC
CDR3aa: CASRLSNEQYF

abundance: -
v_gene: TRBV19
j_gene: TRBJ1-2
d_gene: -
CDR3nt: TGTGCCAGTAGTCCCACAGGTCGCTCTGGCTACACCTTC
CDR3aa: CASSPTGRSGYTF

abundance: -
v_gene: TRBV29-1
j_gene: TRBJ2-3
d_gene: -
CDR3nt: TGCAGCGTTGTGTCAGGGACAGATACGCAGTATTTT
CDR3aa: CSVVSGTDTQYF

abundance: -
v_gene: TRBV27
j_gene: TRBJ2-7
d_gene: TRBD1
CDR3nt: TGTGCCAGCAGTCCCCGGGGCAGGGGGATCGACGAGCAGTACTTC
CDR3aa: CASSPRGRGIDEQYF

abundance: -
v_gene: TRBV10-2
j_gene: TRBJ1-3
d_gene: -
CDR3nt: TGCGCCAGCAGTGAGGTAGGAGCTGGAAACACCATATATTTT
CDR3aa: CASSEVGAGNTIYF

abundance: once
v_gene: TRBV9
j_gene: TRBJ1-5
d_gene: -
CDR3nt: TGTGCCAGCAGCGTGGACAGTATTCAGGGGCCCCAGCATTTT
CDR3aa: CASSVDSIQGPQHF

abundance: -
v_gene: TRBV7-2
j_gene: TRBJ1-2
d_gene: TRBD1
CDR3nt: TGTGCCAGCAGCACTGGGACAGGGGGAACCTATGGCTACACCTTC
CDR3aa: CASSTGTGGTYGYTF

abundance: -
v_gene: TRBV11-2
j_gene: TRBJ1-2
d_gene: -
CDR3nt: TGTGCCAGCAGCTTAACCAGGGCGGCTGGCTACACCTTC
CDR3aa: CASSLTRAAGYTF

abundance: -
v_gene: TRBV5-1
j_gene: TRBJ1-5
d_gene: -
CDR3nt: TGCGCCAGCAGCTTGGACGGGGGTTCCTCTCTGGGCCAGCCCCAGCATTTT
CDR3aa: CASSLDGGSSLGQPQHF

abundance: -
v_gene: TRBV19
j_gene: TRBJ1-4
d_gene: -
CDR3nt: TGTGCCAGTAGTATAACAGGGTCCTATGAAAAACTGTTTTTT
CDR3aa: CASSITGSYEKLFF

abundance: -
v_gene: TRBV7-6
j_gene: TRBJ2-2
d_gene: -
CDR3nt: TGTGCCAGCAGCGCTCAACAGGCCGGGACCGGGGAGCTGTTTTTT
CDR3aa: CASSAQQAGTGELFF

abundance: -
v_gene: TRBV2
j_gene: TRBJ2-2
d_gene: -
CDR3nt: TGTGCCAGCAGTGCAGACGGAAGGAGGATGAACACCGGGGAGCTGTTTTTT
CDR3aa: CASSADGRRMNTGELFF

abundance: -
v_gene: TRBV12-5
j_gene: TRBJ2-5
d_gene: -
CDR3nt: TGTGCTAGTGGTTTGGTAGGGGCAGGGCAAGAGACCCAGTACTTC
CDR3aa: CASGLVGAGQETQYF

abundance: -
v_gene: TRBV19
j_gene: TRBJ1-2
d_gene: -
CDR3nt: TGTGCCAGTAGTCCGGACAGAAAATATGGCTACACCTTC
CDR3aa: CASSPDRKYGYTF

abundance: -
v_gene: TRBV6-5
j_gene: TRBJ1-4
d_gene: -
CDR3nt: TGTGCCAGCACGCGGGCCCTTAATGAAAAACTGTTTTTT
CDR3aa: CASTRALNEKLFF

abundance: -
v_gene: TRBV27
j_gene: TRBJ2-2
d_gene: -
CDR3nt: TGTGCCAGCAGTTTCTTCACCGGGGAGCTGTTTTTT
CDR3aa: CASSFFTGELFF

abundance: -
v_gene: TRBV5-8
j_gene: TRBJ1-4
d_gene: -
CDR3nt: TGTGCCAGCAGCTTCGGACAGCCAACTAATGAAAAACTGTTTTTT
CDR3aa: CASSFGQPTNEKLFF

abundance: -
v_gene: TRBV5-1
j_gene: TRBJ1-6
d_gene: TRBD1
CDR3nt: TGCGCCAGCAGCTACTCAGGAACAGGGGCTTCACCCCTCCACTTT
CDR3aa: CASSYSGTGASPLHF

abundance: -
v_gene: TRBV6-1
j_gene: TRBJ2-1
d_gene: -
CDR3nt: TGTGCCAGCAGTGACGGGGGATTCTCCTACAATGAGCAGTTCTTC
CDR3aa: CASSDGGFSYNEQFF

abundance: -
v_gene: TRBV2
j_gene: TRBJ2-5
d_gene: TRBD2
CDR3nt: TGTGCCAGCAGTGCGGCGGGGGGGGCCATAGAGACCCAGTACTTC
CDR3aa: CASSAAGGAIETQYF

abundance: -
v_gene: TRBV7-8
j_gene: TRBJ1-2
d_gene: -
CDR3nt: TGTGCCAGCAGCCCACTCCAGGGAAACTATGGCTACACCTTC
CDR3aa: CASSPLQGNYGYTF

abundance: -
v_gene: TRBV27
j_gene: TRBJ1-5
d_gene: -
CDR3nt: TGTGCCAGCAGTTTATCCCTCAATCAGCCCCAGCATTTT
CDR3aa: CASSLSLNQPQHF

abundance: -
v_gene: TRBV19
j_gene: TRBJ2-3
d_gene: -
CDR3nt: TGTGCCAGTAGGACCCAGGAAGTAGATACGCAGTATTTT
CDR3aa: CASRTQEVDTQYF

abundance: -
v_gene: TRBV15
j_gene: TRBJ2-7
d_gene: -
CDR3nt: TGTGCCACCAGCCGAACGTTTGGGGGCTCGAAAAACGAGCAGTACTTC
CDR3aa: CATSRTFGGSKNEQYF

abundance: -
v_gene: TRBV7-9
j_gene: TRBJ1-6
d_gene: TRBD1
CDR3nt: TGTGCCAGCAGCGGGACAGGCTACTCCTATAATTCACCCCTCCACTTT
CDR3aa: CASSGTGYSYNSPLHF

abundance: -
v_gene: TRBV5-1
j_gene: TRBJ2-3
d_gene: TRBD1
CDR3nt: TGCGCCAGCAGCTTGGCCGGACAGGGGAGCACAGATACGCAGTATTTT
CDR3aa: CASSLAGQGSTDTQYF

abundance: -
v_gene: TRBV5-5
j_gene: TRBJ1-5
d_gene: -
CDR3nt: TGTGCCAGCAGCCCCGGACAGTATAGCAATCAGCCCCAGCATTTT
CDR3aa: CASSPGQYSNQPQHF

abundance: -
v_gene: TRBV21-1
j_gene: TRBJ1-5
d_gene: -
CDR3nt: TGTGCCAGCAGCAAAGACCCGGACAGGGGTGTGCAGCCCCAGCATTTT
CDR3aa: CASSKDPDRGVQPQHF

abundance: -
v_gene: TRBV3-1/TRBV3-2
j_gene: TRBJ1-3
d_gene: -
CDR3nt: TGTGCCAGCAGCCAGGGCGGGAGCTCTGGAAACACCATATATTTT
CDR3aa: CASSQGGSSGNTIYF

abundance: -
v_gene: TRBV27
j_gene: TRBJ2-1
d_gene: -
CDR3nt: TGTGCCAGCAGTTTATCTACAGGGAGCAATGAGCAGTTCTTC
CDR3aa: CASSLSTGSNEQFF

abundance: -
v_gene: TRBV28
j_gene: TRBJ1-1
d_gene: -
CDR3nt: TGTGCCAGCAGCCCCGCACGAGGGAGCACTGAAGCTTTCTTT
CDR3aa: CASSPARGSTEAFF

abundance: -
v_gene: TRBV7-6
j_gene: TRBJ2-1
d_gene: TRBD2
CDR3nt: TGTGCCAGCAGCCCACCGGGACTAGACAATGAGCAGTTCTTC
CDR3aa: CASSPPGLDNEQFF

abundance: -
v_gene: TRBV9
j_gene: TRBJ1-1
d_gene: -
CDR3nt: TGTGCCAGCAGCGTAGCGGGTAGTAACGCTGAAGCTTTCTTT
CDR3aa: CASSVAGSNAEAFF

abundance: -
v_gene: TRBV10-2
j_gene: TRBJ2-5
d_gene: -
CDR3nt: TGCGCCAGCAGCCTTACTAGGTCGGCAGAGACCCAGTACTTC
CDR3aa: CASSLTRSAETQYF

abundance: -
v_gene: TRBV7-2
j_gene: TRBJ1-5
d_gene: -
CDR3nt: TGTGCCAGCAGCTTCTCTACAGGGAGCCTAAGTTGGCCCCAGCATTTT
CDR3aa: CASSFSTGSLSWPQHF

abundance: -
v_gene: TRBV24-1
j_gene: TRBJ2-1
d_gene: TRBD2
CDR3nt: TGTGCCACCAGTGCGGGGGGATCTTTCTACAATGAGCAGTTCTTC
CDR3aa: CATSAGGSFYNEQFF

abundance: -
v_gene: TRBV5-1
j_gene: TRBJ1-2
d_gene: -
CDR3nt: TGCGCCAGCAGCTTGGGACAAAACTATGGCTACACCTTC
CDR3aa: CASSLGQNYGYTF

abundance: -
v_gene: TRBV5-5
j_gene: TRBJ2-7
d_gene: -
CDR3nt: TGTGCCAGCAGCCTGACAACAGGGAGCTCCTACGAGCAGTACTTC
CDR3aa: CASSLTTGSSYEQYF

abundance: -
v_gene: TRBV19
j_gene: TRBJ2-2
d_gene: -
CDR3nt: TGTGCCAGCCAAGTGGGGCAGATTAACACCGGGGAGCTGTTTTTT
CDR3aa: CASQVGQINTGELFF

abundance: -
v_gene: TRBV30
j_gene: TRBJ1-4
d_gene: TRBD1
CDR3nt: TGTGCCTGGAGTCACACGGGACAGGGGGCAACTAATGAAAAACTGTTTTTT
CDR3aa: CAWSHTGQGATNEKLFF

abundance: -
v_gene: TRBV2
j_gene: TRBJ1-5
d_gene: -
CDR3nt: TGTGCCAGCAGTGAATTTAGGGAGGGGCAGCCCCAGCATTTT
CDR3aa: CASSEFREGQPQHF

abundance: -
v_gene: TRBV6-2/TRBV6-3
j_gene: TRBJ1-5
d_gene: TRBD1
CDR3nt: TGTGCCAGCAGCCACGGACAGGGGCGAGGGAATCAGCCCCAGCATTTT
CDR3aa: CASSHGQGRGNQPQHF